This TCR beta chain is from a study of TIL therapy for anti-PD-1-resistant metastatic lung cancer. Sequencing used immunoSEQ v3. Sequencing depth was approximately 1.8 million read pairs for survey level, about 5-6 million for deep. TCRdb's copy holds only in-frame clones and misses some; the assay was immunoSEQ multiplex PCR. This sample yields 40,000 to 55,000 clones, of which roughly 85% are seen a single time; under 5.5% belongs to the top ten. Time point specified: pre-treatment sample, taken before nivolumab and TIL therapy. Looked up from germline, CDR1 is MDHEN and CDR2 is SYDVKM. This CDR3 spans 15 amino acids. The ends were cut back, 2 bases at V and 7 bases at J, with 15 bases in the middle.

The genes are TRBV28 and TRBJ2-1; tentatively, D is TRBD2 (5 bases). The TCR sequence derives from a woman between 30 and 79 years old with non-small cell lung cancer. The sequencing here drew on blood, taken at baseline. CDR3 in DNA: TGTGCCAGCAGTTTAGATGGCGGGTATACGAATGAGCAGTTCTTC. Translated, it gives CASSLDGGYTNEQFF. The whole variable domain, filled in from reference TRBV28 and TRBJ2-1, reads DVKVTQSSRYLVKRTGEKVFLECVQDMDHENMFWYRQDPGLGLRLIYFSYDVKMKEKGDIPEGYSVSREKKERFSLILESASTNQTSMYLCASSLDGGYTNEQFFGPGTRLTVL.